Following are 20 T cell receptor beta chains from one sample sequenced in a study of cytomegalovirus exposure and HLA in healthy donors. The PCR employed 60 Vbeta primers together with 13 Jbeta primers. Assay used: immunoSEQ multiplex PCR; TCRdb lists only in-frame clones, some missing. The repertoire holds fewer than 250,000 clones, with over 80% as singletons. What was sequenced was PBMCs. The receptors derive from a boy younger than 10 in good health and CMV-seronegative.

The chain couples TRBV7-9 to TRBJ1-2; D is ambiguous. CDR1 and CDR2 from the germline V gene are SEHNR and FQNEAQ (reference sequence). This CDR3 contains 12 residues. V shed 5 bases and J shed 6 bases, with 10 bases lying between them. CDR3 DNA: TGTGCCAGCAGCCGAGCCTTGGATGGCTACACCTTC. Amino acid sequence: CASSRALDGYTF.

The chain combines TRBV12-2 with TRBJ1-5; the D call TRBD1 from the table was never checked on the DNA. TRBV12-2 is a pseudogene locus. This CDR3 region has 15 residues. The CDR3 sequence is CASRPRTGGDQPQHF. CDR3 coding DNA: TGTGCAAGTCGCCCAAGGACAGGGGGAGATCAGCCCCAGCATTTT.

The chain is built from TRBV27 and TRBJ2-7; perhaps TRBD1 as D (5 bases). Trimming pared 4 bases from V and 1 base from J, leaving 11 bases between. Germline CDR1 and CDR2: MNHEY and SMNVEV (reference sequence). CDR3 length: 14 amino acids. CDR3 sequence: CASSSQDRSYEQYF. The CDR3 coding sequence is TGTGCCAGCAGTTCACAGGACCGTTCCTACGAGCAGTACTTC.

The rearrangement uses TRBV5-1 and TRBJ2-5; 8 bases align to TRBD1. The trim removed 1 base at V and 4 bases at J, leaving 9 bases unmatched. CDR3 length: 16 amino acids. Germline CDR1 SGHRS, CDR2 YFSETQ. CDR3 residues: CASSLSAGGMVETQYF. CDR3 coding DNA: TGCGCCAGCAGCTTGAGTGCAGGGGGCATGGTAGAGACCCAGTACTTC.

This chain uses TRBV19 with TRBJ2-7, with D unclear. From germline, CDR1 is LNHDA and CDR2 SQIVND (reference sequence). The CDR3 has 12 residues. Trimming stripped 5 bases from V and 5 bases from J, with 10 bases between. CDR3 residues: CASSPREDEQYF. CDR3 DNA sequence: TGTGCCAGTAGTCCTCGCGAGGACGAGCAGTACTTC.

In DNA form, the CDR3 reads TGTGCCAGCAGCCAAGATACGGGGAACACTGAAGCTTTCTTT. Translating it yields CASSQDTGNTEAFF. V is TRBV4-2 and J is TRBJ1-1; no clear D gene. The CDR3 consists of 14 residues. Germline lookup yields CDR1 LGHNA and CDR2 YNFKEQ. The germline V and J ends were trimmed by 0 bases and 1 base, with 6 bases remaining between them.

The chain recombines TRBV29-1 with TRBJ2-7, with TRBD2 matching over 13 bases. Germline V gene data show CDR1 as SQVTM and CDR2 as ANQGSEA. V lost 8 bases, J lost 0 bases, and 10 bases stayed unmatched. The CDR3 consists of 16 residues. CDR3 sequence: CSISGTSGALSYEQYF. CDR3 sequence (DNA): TGCAGCATATCCGGGACTAGCGGGGCCCTCTCCTACGAGCAGTACTTC.

This sequence joins TRBV7-8 and TRBJ1-3; 8 nucleotides line up with TRBD1. V lost 5 bases, J lost 3 bases, and 3 bases stayed unmatched. The germline gives CDR1 SGHVS, CDR2 FQNEAQ. The CDR3 runs to 14 residues. The CDR3 DNA reads as TGTGCCAGCAGCCAGGACAGGGTTGGAAACACCATATATTTT. Residues: CASSQDRVGNTIYF.

The genes are TRBV11-1 and TRBJ2-6; maybe TRBD2 (6 bases). The CDR3 loop spans 16 amino acids. From germline, CDR1 is SGHAT and CDR2 FQDESV (reference sequence). Deletions cut 5 bases from V and 0 bases from J, with 11 bases between. The CDR3 sequence: CASSPWGDSGANVLTF. DNA of the CDR3: TGTGCCAGCAGCCCCTGGGGGGACTCTGGGGCCAACGTCCTGACTTTC. The full variable domain, completed using reference TRBV11-1 and TRBJ2-6, is EAEVAQSPRYKITEKSQAVAFWCDPISGHATLYWYRQILGQGPELLVQFQDESVVDDSQLPKDRFSAERLKGVDSTLKIQPAELGDSAMYLCASSPWGDSGANVLTFGAGSRLTVL.

The V call is TRBV6-5, the J call TRBJ1-1; D perhaps matches TRBD1 (5 bases). The CDR3 contains 13 residues. The germline CDR1 and CDR2 sequences are MNHEY and SVGAGI. Between the trimmed V and J ends, which lost 2 bases and 1 base, there was a span of 5 bases. The CDR3 region has the DNA TGTGCCAGCAGTTACGACAGGAACACTGAAGCTTTCTTT. Translation gives CASSYDRNTEAFF.

The chain carries TRBV5-5 and TRBJ2-3; TRBD2 is a possible D gene (6 bases). Germline loops: CDR1 SGHKS, CDR2 YYEKEE (reference sequence). Deletions cut 1 base from V and 8 bases from J, with 20 bases between. This CDR3 has 16 residues. The CDR3 DNA sequence: TGTGCCAGCAGCTTGAAAGGAGGGGACTCCGGTTCTACGCAGTATTTT. Amino acid sequence: CASSLKGGDSGSTQYF.

This clone has a handful of counts. The chain couples TRBV2 to TRBJ2-3; TRBD2 aligns across 12 bases. V trimming: 5 bases; J trimming: 4 bases; junction bases outside the gene matches: 4. CDR3 size: 15 residues. CDR1 is SNHLY, CDR2 FYNNEI, per germline. CDR3 region: CASSPTSGSADTQYF. For the CDR3, the DNA is TGTGCCAGCAGTCCGACTAGCGGGAGTGCAGATACGCAGTATTTT.

The gene calls are TRBV30 and TRBJ2-2, with 9 bases aligning to TRBD2. There are 16 residues in the CDR3. Trimming at V came to 6 bases and at J to 7 bases, leaving 15 bases not matched to a gene. Per the germline V gene, CDR1 is GTSNPN and CDR2 is SVGIG (reference sequence). Here the CDR3 reads CACPRGGGAYVGELFF. The DNA for the CDR3 is TGTGCCTGCCCAAGGGGCGGGGGGGCCTATGTCGGGGAGCTGTTTTTT.

A remark on this clone: The sample carries other DNA sequences with the same CDR3. V gene TRBV5-1 combines with J gene TRBJ2-7; 11 bases are shared with TRBD1. Germline values: CDR1 SGHRS, CDR2 YFSETQ. CDR3 length: 14 residues. J lost 3 bases, V lost 2 bases, and 1 base had no gene match. CDR3 sequence: CASSFGTGGYEQYF. The DNA for the CDR3 is TGCGCCAGCAGCTTCGGGACAGGGGGCTACGAGCAGTACTTC.

The chain combines TRBV29-1 with TRBJ2-1, with TRBD2 identical over 7 bases. The CDR3 is made up of 16 amino acids. CDR1 and CDR2 from the germline V gene are SQVTM and ANQGSEA. V lost 0 bases and J lost 3; bases outside the gene matches: 8. The CDR3 reads CSVEDGRESDYNEQFF. Here the CDR3 DNA reads TGCAGCGTTGAAGATGGGAGGGAAAGTGACTACAATGAGCAGTTCTTC.

The chain links TRBV5-4 to TRBJ1-4; 7 bases map to TRBD1. The CDR3 is 17 residues long. Germline-derived CDR1 and CDR2 are SGHNT and YYREEE (reference sequence). The J segment lost 8 bases and the V segment lost 0 bases, leaving 13 bases of the junction unmatched. The CDR3, as DNA: TGTGCCAGCAGCTTGGGGGCAGGGGGAAGCGGTCGGGAAAAACTGTTTTTT. This translates into CASSLGAGGSGREKLFF.

The CDR3 is CASSAHRTHQETQYF. The CDR3 nucleotides read TGTGCCAGCAGTGCACACCGGACACATCAAGAGACCCAGTACTTC. The gene calls are TRBV25-1 and TRBJ2-5; D might be TRBD1 (5 bases). CDR1 is MGHDK and CDR2 is SYGVNS in the germline V gene. The V end was cut by 4 bases, the J end by 2 bases, with 14 bases between. The length of the CDR3 is 15 residues. Full variable domain (remainder filled in from reference TRBV25-1 and TRBJ2-5): EADIYQTPRYLVIGTGKKITLECSQTMGHDKMYWYQQDPGMELHLIHYSYGVNSTEKGDLSSESTVSRIRTEHFPLTLESARPSHTSQYLCASSAHRTHQETQYFGPGTRLLVL.

The genes are TRBV5-4 and TRBJ2-7; 7 positions match TRBD2. This CDR3 is built from 15 residues. The V gene's germline CDR1 is SGHNT and CDR2 YYREEE (reference sequence). The V and J ends lost 2 bases and 5 bases, in that order; junction bases with no gene match: 10. The CDR3 nucleotides are TGTGCCAGCAGCTTAGATGGGTGGGGGGGAAACGAGCAGTACTTC. Its translation: CASSLDGWGGNEQYF.

The rearrangement joins TRBV5-6 to TRBJ1-1; 10 bases fit TRBD1. The germline CDR1 and CDR2 sequences are SGHDT and YYEEEE. The V segment lost 4 bases and the J segment 5 bases; nucleotides outside the gene matches: 8. The CDR3 is 15 amino acids. This chain's CDR3 is CASSQRQGAGTEAFF. CDR3 nucleotide sequence: TGTGCCAGCAGCCAAAGACAGGGGGCGGGGACTGAAGCTTTCTTT.

This chain connects TRBV7-9 to TRBJ1-1, with D unclear. The CDR3 runs 13 residues. Trimming stripped 4 bases from V and 3 bases from J, with 9 bases between. CDR1 is SEHNR and CDR2 is FQNEAQ in the germline V gene (reference sequence). CDR3 sequence (DNA): TGTGCCAGCAGCTCCCGGGAGTACACTGAAGCTTTCTTT. It translates to CASSSREYTEAFF.